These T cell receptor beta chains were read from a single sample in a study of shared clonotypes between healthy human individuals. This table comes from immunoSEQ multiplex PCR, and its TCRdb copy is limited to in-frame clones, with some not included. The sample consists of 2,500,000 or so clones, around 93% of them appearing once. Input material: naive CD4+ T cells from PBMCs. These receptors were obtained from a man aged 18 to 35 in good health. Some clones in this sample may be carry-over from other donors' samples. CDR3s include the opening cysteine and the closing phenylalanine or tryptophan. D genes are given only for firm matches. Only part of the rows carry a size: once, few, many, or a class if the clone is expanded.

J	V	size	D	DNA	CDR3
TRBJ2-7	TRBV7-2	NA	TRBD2	TGTGCCAGCAGCTTACGGGAGGGCTACGAGCAGTACTTC	CASSLREGYEQYF
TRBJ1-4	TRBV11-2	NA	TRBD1	TGTGCCAGCAGCACGGGACAGGGAGGTGAAAAACTGTTTTTT	CASSTGQGGEKLFF
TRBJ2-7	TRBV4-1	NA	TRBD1	TGCGCCAGCAGCCAAGTTCCCGGGACAGGGGGCGTTTACGAGCAGTACTTC	CASSQVPGTGGVYEQYF
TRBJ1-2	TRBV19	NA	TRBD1	TGTGCCAGTAGTACCCATCGGACAGGGGACTATGGCTACACCTTC	CASSTHRTGDYGYTF
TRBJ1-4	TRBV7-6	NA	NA	TGTGCCAGCAGCCCCCAGTTAGGGGATACTAATGAAAAACTGTTTTTT	CASSPQLGDTNEKLFF
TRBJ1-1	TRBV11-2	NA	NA	TGTGCCAGCACCCTGATAGGGGGTAACACTGAAGCTTTCTTT	CASTLIGGNTEAFF
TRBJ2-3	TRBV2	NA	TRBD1	TGTGCCAGCAGTGGCCGGGACAGGAACACAGATACGCAGTATTTT	CASSGRDRNTDTQYF
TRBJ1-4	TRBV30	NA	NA	TGTGCCAGTAACCGGGACACGAGTAATGAAAAACTGTTTTTT	CASNRDTSNEKLFF
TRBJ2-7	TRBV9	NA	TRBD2	TGTGCCAGCAGCGTAGGGGGGATTTCGTCTAGCGGTAAGGGACACGAGCAGTACTTC	CASSVGGISSSGKGHEQYF
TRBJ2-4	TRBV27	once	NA	TGTGCCAGCAGTTTAAATGGAGGGTTAGCCAAAAACATTCAGTACTTC	CASSLNGGLAKNIQYF
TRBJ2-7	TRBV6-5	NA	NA	TGTGCCAGCAGTTTTGACAGGCGGGGGATCGAGCAGTACTTC	CASSFDRRGIEQYF
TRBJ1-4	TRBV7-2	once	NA	TGTGCCAGCAAGCTTACGTGGGGACGGGGTAATGAAAAACTGTTTTTT	CASKLTWGRGNEKLFF
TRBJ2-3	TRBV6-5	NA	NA	TGTGCCAGCAGGCGCGGGTACACAGATACGCAGTATTTT	CASRRGYTDTQYF
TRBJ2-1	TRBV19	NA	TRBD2	TGTGCCAGTAGTATAAGAACTAGCGGGAGAACGCGCGATGAGCAGTTCTTC	CASSIRTSGRTRDEQFF